This T cell receptor (beta chain) was recovered during a study of blood T cell repertoires in COVID-19. Whole-study context: The United States, Italy and Spain provided the acute and convalescent COVID-19 samples.

The V gene end was trimmed by 4 bases and the J gene end by 5 bases; junction bases not matched to a gene: 7. This CDR3 is built from 15 residues. CDR1 and CDR2 (germline): KGHDR, SFDVKD. Original processing methods: Reference gene primer amplification gave nucleated cell count estimates. The table came from immunoSEQ multiplex PCR; TCRdb's copy has only in-frame clones and leaves some out. V, J and clone size are taken as reported in that table, and D and trimming were inferred from the DNA itself. The data hold under 200,000 clones, with roughly 81% observed a single time. The rearrangement uses TRBV24-1 and TRBJ2-5, with 9 nucleotides matching TRBD1. The sample was peripheral blood. This clonotype was sampled from an elderly woman with acute or convalescent COVID-19. The CDR3 is CATSDRQGGKETQYF. CDR3 DNA sequence: TGTGCCACCAGTGACCGACAGGGGGGGAAGGAGACCCAGTACTTC.